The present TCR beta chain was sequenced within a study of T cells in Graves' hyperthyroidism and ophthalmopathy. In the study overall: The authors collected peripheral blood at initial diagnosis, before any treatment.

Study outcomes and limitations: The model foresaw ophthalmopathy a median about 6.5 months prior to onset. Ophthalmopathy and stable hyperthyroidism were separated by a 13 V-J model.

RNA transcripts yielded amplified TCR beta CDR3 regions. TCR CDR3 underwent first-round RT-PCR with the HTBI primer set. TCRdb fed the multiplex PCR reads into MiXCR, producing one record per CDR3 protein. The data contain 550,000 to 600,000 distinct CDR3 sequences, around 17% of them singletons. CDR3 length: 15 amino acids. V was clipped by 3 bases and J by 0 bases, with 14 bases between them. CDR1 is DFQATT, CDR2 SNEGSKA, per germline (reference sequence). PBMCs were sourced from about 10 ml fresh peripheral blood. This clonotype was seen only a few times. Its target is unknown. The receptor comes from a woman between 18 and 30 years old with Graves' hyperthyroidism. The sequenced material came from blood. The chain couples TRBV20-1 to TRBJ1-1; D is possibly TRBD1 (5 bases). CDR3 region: CSARDAGHLNTEAFF. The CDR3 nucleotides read TGCAGTGCTAGGGATGCCGGACACCTGAACACTGAAGCTTTCTTT.